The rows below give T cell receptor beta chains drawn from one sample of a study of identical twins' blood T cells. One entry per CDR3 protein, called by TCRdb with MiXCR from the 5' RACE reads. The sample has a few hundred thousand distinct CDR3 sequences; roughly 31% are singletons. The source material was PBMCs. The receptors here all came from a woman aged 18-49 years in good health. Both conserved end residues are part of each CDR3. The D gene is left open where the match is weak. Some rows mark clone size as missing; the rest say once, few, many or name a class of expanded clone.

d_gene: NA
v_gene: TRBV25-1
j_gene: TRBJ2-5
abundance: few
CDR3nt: TGTGCCAGCAGTGAATCCCTCGAGACCCAGTACTTC
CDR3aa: CASSESLETQYF

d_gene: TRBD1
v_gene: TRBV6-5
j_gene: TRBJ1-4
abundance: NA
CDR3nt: TGTGCCAGCAGTTGGGACAGATCAACTAATGAAAAACTGTTTTTT
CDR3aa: CASSWDRSTNEKLFF

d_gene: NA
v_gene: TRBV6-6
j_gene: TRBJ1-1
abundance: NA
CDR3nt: TGTGCCAGCAGCCCCTCGGCGGGAAAACCTGAAGCTTTCTTT
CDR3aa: CASSPSAGKPEAFF

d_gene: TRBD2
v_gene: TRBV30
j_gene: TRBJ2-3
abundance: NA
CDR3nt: TGTGCCTGGACTGGAGGAAGCGGGGCAGATACGCAGTATTTT
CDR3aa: CAWTGGSGADTQYF

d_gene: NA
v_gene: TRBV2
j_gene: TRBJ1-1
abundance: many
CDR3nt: TGTGCCAGCGGAAGAAGGCTAATCGGCACTGAAGCTTTCTTT
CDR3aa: CASGRRLIGTEAFF

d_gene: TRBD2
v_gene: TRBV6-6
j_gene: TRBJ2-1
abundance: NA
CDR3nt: TGTGCCAGCAGTTATTTAACTAGCGGGGGGGAGCAGTTCTTC
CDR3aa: CASSYLTSGGEQFF

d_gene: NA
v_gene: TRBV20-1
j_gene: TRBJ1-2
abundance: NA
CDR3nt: TGCAGTGCTAGTCCCGGGATCGGCTACACCTTC
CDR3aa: CSASPGIGYTF

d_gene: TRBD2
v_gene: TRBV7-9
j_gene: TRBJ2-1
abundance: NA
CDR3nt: TGTGCCAGCAGCTTGGAAGGAGCGGGGAATGAGCAGTTCTTC
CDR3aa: CASSLEGAGNEQFF

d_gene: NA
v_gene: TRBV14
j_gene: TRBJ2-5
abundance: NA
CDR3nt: TGTGCCAGCAGTCAGTGGATGGGGTACCAAGAGACCCGGTACTTC
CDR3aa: CASSQWMGYQETRYF

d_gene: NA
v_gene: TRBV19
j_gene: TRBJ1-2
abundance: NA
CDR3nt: TGTGCCAGTAGCGCCCTAGGGGAGTACTATGGCTACACCTTC
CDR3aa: CASSALGEYYGYTF

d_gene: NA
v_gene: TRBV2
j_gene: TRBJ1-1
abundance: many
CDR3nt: TGTGCCAGCAGTTGGGGGAGGGCTGAAGCTTTCTTT
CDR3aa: CASSWGRAEAFF

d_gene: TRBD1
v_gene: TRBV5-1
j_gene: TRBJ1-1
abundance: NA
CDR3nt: TGCGCCAGCAGCTTGGAGGGTCCACAGGGGAAAATGAACACTGAAGCTTTCTTT
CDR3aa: CASSLEGPQGKMNTEAFF

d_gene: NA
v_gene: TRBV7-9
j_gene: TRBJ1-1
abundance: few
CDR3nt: TGTGCCAGCAGCTTAGAATCGGGGGGCACTGAAGCTTTCTTT
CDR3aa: CASSLESGGTEAFF

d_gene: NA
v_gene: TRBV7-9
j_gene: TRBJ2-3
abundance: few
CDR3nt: TGTGCCAGCAGCTTAATGGATACGCAGTATTTT
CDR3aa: CASSLMDTQYF

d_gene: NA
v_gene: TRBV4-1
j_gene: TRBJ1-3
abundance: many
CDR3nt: TGCGCCAGCAGCCAAGAAGAGAGGTCTGGAAACACCATATATTTT
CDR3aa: CASSQEERSGNTIYF

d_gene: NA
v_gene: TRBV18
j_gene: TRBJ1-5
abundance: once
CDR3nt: TGTGCCAGCTCAGCCCAGGGAGAGGACAATCAGCCCCAGCATTTT
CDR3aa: CASSAQGEDNQPQHF

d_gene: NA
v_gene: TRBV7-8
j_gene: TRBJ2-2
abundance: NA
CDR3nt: TGTGCCAGCAGCTTGCTAGCGAGAACGCTTGGTACCGGGGAGCTGTTTTTT
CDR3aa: CASSLLARTLGTGELFF

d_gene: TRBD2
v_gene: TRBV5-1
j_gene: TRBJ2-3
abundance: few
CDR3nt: TGCGCCAGCAGCTTGAAAGAGGGACTAGCGGTTGGAGCGCGTACGCAGTATTTT
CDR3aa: CASSLKEGLAVGARTQYF

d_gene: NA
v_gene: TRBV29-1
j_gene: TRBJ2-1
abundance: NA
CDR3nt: TGCAGCGTTGAAGTCGGGGTAGGGTATGAGCAGTTCTTC
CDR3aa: CSVEVGVGYEQFF

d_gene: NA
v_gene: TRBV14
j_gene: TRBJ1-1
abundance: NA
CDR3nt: TGTGCCAGCAGCCAGGGTAATTCTGGAGCTTTCTTT
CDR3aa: CASSQGNSGAFF

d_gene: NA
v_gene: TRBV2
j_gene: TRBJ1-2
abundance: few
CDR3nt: TGTGCCAGCAGTGACGAGGCAGGGTACTATGGCTACACCTTC
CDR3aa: CASSDEAGYYGYTF

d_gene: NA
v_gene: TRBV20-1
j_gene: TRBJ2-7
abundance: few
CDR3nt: TGCAGTGCTAGGTTCGGTACCTACTACGAGCAGTACTTC
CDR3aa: CSARFGTYYEQYF

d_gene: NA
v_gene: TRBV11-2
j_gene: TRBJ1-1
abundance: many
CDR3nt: TGTGCCAGCAGCTTAGCCCAGGGCCTGACTGAAGCTTTCTTT
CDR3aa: CASSLAQGLTEAFF

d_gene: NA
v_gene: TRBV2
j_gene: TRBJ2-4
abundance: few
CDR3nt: TGTGCCAGCAGTGACTTCAGACAGATAGCCAAAAACATTCAGTACTTC
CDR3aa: CASSDFRQIAKNIQYF

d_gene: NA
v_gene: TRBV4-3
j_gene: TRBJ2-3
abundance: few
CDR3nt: TGCGCCAGCAGCCAAGACTCGGTGGGTTGGACGGATACGCAGTATTTT
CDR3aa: CASSQDSVGWTDTQYF

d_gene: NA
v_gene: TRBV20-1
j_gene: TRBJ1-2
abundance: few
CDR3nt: TGCAGTGCTACCATTAGGGAGGGCTATGGCTACACCTTC
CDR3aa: CSATIREGYGYTF

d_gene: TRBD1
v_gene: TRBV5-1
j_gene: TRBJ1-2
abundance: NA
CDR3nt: TGCGCCAGCAGCACCCGGACAGGCTATGGCTACACCTTC
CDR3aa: CASSTRTGYGYTF

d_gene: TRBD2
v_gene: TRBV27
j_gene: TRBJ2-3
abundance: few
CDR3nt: TGTGCCAGCAGTTTACGGACTAGCGGCAGCGGTACGCAGTATTTT
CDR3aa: CASSLRTSGSGTQYF

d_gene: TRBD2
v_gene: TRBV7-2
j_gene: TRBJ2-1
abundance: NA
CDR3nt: TGTGCCAGCAGTTTTAGCAGCGGGGGGGCCCAGTTCTTC
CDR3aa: CASSFSSGGAQFF

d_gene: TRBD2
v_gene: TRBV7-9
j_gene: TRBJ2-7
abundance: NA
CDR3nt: TGTGCCAGCAGCTACTCTAGCGGGTTCTACGAGCAGTACTTC
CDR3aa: CASSYSSGFYEQYF

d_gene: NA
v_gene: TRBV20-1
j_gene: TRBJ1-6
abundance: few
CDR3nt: TGCAGTGCTAGTCCAGGGTCGGACTCACCCCTCCACTTT
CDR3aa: CSASPGSDSPLHF

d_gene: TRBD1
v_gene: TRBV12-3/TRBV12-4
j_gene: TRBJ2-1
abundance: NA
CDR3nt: TGTGCCAGCAGTTTGGGACAGGGGGGTAGCTACAATGAGCAGTTCTTC
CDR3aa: CASSLGQGGSYNEQFF

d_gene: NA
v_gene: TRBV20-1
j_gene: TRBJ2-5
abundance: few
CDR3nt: TGCAGTGCTAGAGATATGGCGGGTCGAGAGACCCAGTACTTC
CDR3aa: CSARDMAGRETQYF

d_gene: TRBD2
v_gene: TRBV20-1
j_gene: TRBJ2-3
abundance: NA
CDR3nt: TGCAGTGCTACGCTAGCGGGAGAGTCGGATACGCAGTATTTT
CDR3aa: CSATLAGESDTQYF

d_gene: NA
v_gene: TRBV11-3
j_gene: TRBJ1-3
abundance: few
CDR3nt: TGTGCCAGCAGCTTACGCCAGAGCCGCACCATATATTTT
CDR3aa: CASSLRQSRTIYF

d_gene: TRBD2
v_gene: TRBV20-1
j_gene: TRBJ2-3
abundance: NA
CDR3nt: TGCAGTGCTAGTAGTCTAGCGGGAGTCACAGATACGCAGTATTTT
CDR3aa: CSASSLAGVTDTQYF

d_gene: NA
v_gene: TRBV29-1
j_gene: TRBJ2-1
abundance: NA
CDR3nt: TGCAGCGTTGCCCGAGCGATGACGGCACATTGGTTCTTC
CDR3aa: CSVARAMTAHWFF

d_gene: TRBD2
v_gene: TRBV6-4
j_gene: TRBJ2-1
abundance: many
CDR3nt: TGTGCCAGCGCCCAAGATGGGCTAGCGGGAGGTCAGCAGTTCTTC
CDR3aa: CASAQDGLAGGQQFF

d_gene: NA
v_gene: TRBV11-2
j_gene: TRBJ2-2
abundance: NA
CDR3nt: TGTGCCAGCAGCCAACTAGCTTCGAACACCGGGGAGCTGTTTTTT
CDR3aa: CASSQLASNTGELFF

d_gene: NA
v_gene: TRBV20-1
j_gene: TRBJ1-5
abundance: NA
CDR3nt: TGCAGTGCTAGAAGCAGGGGACCCAATCAGCCCCAGCATTTT
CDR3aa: CSARSRGPNQPQHF

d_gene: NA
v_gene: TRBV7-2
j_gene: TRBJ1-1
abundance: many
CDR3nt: TGCGCCAGCAGCTTGGTTAGGGGGACTGAAGCTTTCTTT
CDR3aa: CASSLVRGTEAFF

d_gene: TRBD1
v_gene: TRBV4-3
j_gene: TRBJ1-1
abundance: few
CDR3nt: TGCGCCAGCAGCCGGACAGGGGAGCACACTGAAGCTTTCTTT
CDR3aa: CASSRTGEHTEAFF

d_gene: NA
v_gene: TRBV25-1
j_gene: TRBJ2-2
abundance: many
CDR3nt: TGTGCCAGCAGTGAATACGTCAGCGCGAACACCGGGGAGCTGTTTTTT
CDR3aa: CASSEYVSANTGELFF

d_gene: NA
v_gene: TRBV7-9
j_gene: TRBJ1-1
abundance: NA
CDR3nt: TGTGCCAGCAGCTTAGAAGGGGCGAGACTGGACACTGAAGCTTTCTTT
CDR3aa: CASSLEGARLDTEAFF

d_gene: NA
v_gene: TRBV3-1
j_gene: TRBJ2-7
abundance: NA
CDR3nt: TGTGCCAGCAGCCAATCTACAGGGATCGGGACCTACGAGCAGTACTTC
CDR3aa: CASSQSTGIGTYEQYF

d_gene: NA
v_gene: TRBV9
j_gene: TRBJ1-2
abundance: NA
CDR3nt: TGTGCCAGCAGCGTGGGGCTTGGGGACCTAAACTATGGCTACACCTTC
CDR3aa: CASSVGLGDLNYGYTF

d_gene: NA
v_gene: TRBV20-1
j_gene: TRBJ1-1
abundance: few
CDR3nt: TGCAGTGCTAGAGTCGTACCTAAGGGCACTGAAGCTTTCTTT
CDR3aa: CSARVVPKGTEAFF

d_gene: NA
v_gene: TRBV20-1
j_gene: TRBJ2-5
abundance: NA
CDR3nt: TGCAGTGCTAGAGATGGGGGGAAGCAAGAGACCCAGTACTTC
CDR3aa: CSARDGGKQETQYF

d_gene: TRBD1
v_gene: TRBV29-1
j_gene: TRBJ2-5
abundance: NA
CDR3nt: TGCAGCGTTGACCGGACAGGGTTGGGAGAGACCCAGTACTTC
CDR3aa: CSVDRTGLGETQYF

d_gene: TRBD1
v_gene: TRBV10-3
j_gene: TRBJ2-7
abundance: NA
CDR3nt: TGTGCCATCAGTGAGCCCGGACAGGGGCCGAGCTCCTACGAGCAGTACTTC
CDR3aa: CAISEPGQGPSSYEQYF

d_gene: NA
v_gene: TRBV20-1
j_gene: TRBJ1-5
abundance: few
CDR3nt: TGCAGTGCGCGGCGGGGGACCGTGAGCAATCAGCCCCAGCATTTT
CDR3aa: CSARRGTVSNQPQHF

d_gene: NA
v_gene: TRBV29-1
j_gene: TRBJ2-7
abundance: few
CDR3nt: TGCAGCGGCTACGGGACGGAGTCCTACGAGCAGTACTTC
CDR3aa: CSGYGTESYEQYF

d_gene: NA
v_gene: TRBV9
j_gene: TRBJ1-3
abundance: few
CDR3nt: TGTGCCAGCAGCGTAGGGACTTCGGGAAACACCATATATTTT
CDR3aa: CASSVGTSGNTIYF

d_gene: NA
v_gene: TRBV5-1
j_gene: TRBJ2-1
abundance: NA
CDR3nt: TGCGCCAGCAGCCCACGCCAGGGACTTTACAATGAGCAGTTCTTC
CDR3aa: CASSPRQGLYNEQFF

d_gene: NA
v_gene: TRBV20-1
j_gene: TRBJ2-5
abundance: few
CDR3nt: TGCAGTGCTGATGCACGAGTCCAAGAGACCCAGTACTTC
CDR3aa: CSADARVQETQYF